What follows are 31 T cell receptor beta chains derived from one specimen sequenced in a study of blood T cells in healthy people across ages. A J-beta primer mix and a sample-barcoded 5' primer were used in a second PCR of roughly 7 to 12 cycles. TCRdb itself ran the 5' RACE reads through MiXCR, one entry per CDR3 protein. Among over a million distinct CDR3 sequences, approximately 40% were seen once, and the ten largest hold 7.9%. Source material: blood. Receptor source: a woman between 18 and 29 years old in good health.

The CDR3 bases are TGTGCCAGCAGCCAAGCCAGGGAATATGGCTACACCTTC. Translated, it gives CASSQAREYGYTF. The V and J genes are TRBV14 and TRBJ1-2; a possible D gene is TRBD1 (5 bases). V lost 1 base and J lost 5, with 8 bases in between. Germline lookup yields CDR1 SGHDN and CDR2 FVKESK. CDR3 size: 13 residues.

This clonotype was counted between two and nine times. The rearrangement links TRBV12-3 or TRBV12-4 to TRBJ2-1, with 7 nucleotides matching TRBD2. This CDR3 is built from 17 residues. The J segment lost 3 bases and the V segment lost 7 bases, leaving 15 bases of the junction unmatched. The chain's CDR3 is CASTRGSGRTFYNEQFF. The CDR3 region has the DNA TGTGCCAGCACTAGGGGTAGCGGGCGTACTTTCTACAATGAGCAGTTCTTC.

The table lists this clonotype with a count of one. In nucleotides, the CDR3 is TGTGCCAGCAGCCAAGATAGAACTAGCGGTAGCCAAGAGACCCAGTACTTC. Residues: CASSQDRTSGSQETQYF. The chain combines TRBV3-1 with TRBJ2-5; TRBD2 aligns across 8 bases. The V gene's germline CDR1 is LGHDT and CDR2 YNNKEL (reference sequence). This CDR3 comprises 17 residues. The J segment lost 1 base and the V segment lost 0 bases, leaving 7 bases of the junction unmatched.

This clonotype was seen a handful of times. The CDR3: CASSQTDNEQFF. The DNA for the CDR3 is TGTGCCAGCAGCCAAACGGACAATGAGCAGTTCTTC. The chain has TRBV3-1 and TRBJ2-1; D uncertain. Germline V gene lookup returns CDR1 LGHDT and CDR2 YNNKEL (reference sequence). This CDR3 is built from 12 residues. The V end was cut by 2 bases, the J end by 5 bases, with 4 bases between.

The chain links TRBV6-1 to TRBJ2-1, with D possibly matching TRBD1 (6 bases). Germline V gene lookup returns CDR1 MNHNS and CDR2 SASEGT. V shed 5 bases and J shed 8 bases, with 19 bases lying between them. The CDR3 consists of 15 residues. CDR3: CASSPEGHPADEQFF. Written as DNA, the CDR3 is TGTGCCAGCAGTCCAGAGGGACACCCGGCGGATGAGCAGTTCTTC.

The CDR3 loop reads CASSFGTAGGYTF. The CDR3 bases are TGTGCCAGCAGCTTCGGGACTGCGGGTGGCTACACCTTC. The V and J genes are TRBV11-2 and TRBJ1-2, with D tentatively TRBD1 (5 bases). Germline V gene sequence: CDR1 SGHAT, CDR2 FQNNGV. V was shortened by 3 bases and J by 7 bases, with 12 bases between the two germline ends. This CDR3 has 13 residues.

This clonotype was seen a few times. The CDR3 spells CASSPTPAGYNEQFF. The CDR3 DNA sequence: TGTGCCAGCAGTCCAACTCCGGCAGGCTACAATGAGCAGTTCTTC. The J gene is TRBJ2-1, the V gene TRBV6-1, with D unresolved. Germline V gene lookup returns CDR1 MNHNS and CDR2 SASEGT. Between the trimmed V and J ends, which lost 5 bases and 3 bases, there was a span of 14 bases. This CDR3 is built from 15 residues.

In its sample, this clonotype was seen a few times. The chain recombines TRBV4-1 with TRBJ1-1, with 7 bases that match TRBD1. This CDR3 contains 20 residues. Germline V CDR1 and CDR2: MGHRA, YSYEKL. V gave up 3 bases and J gave up 4 bases; unmatched junction bases: 23. The CDR3 loop is CASSQDPEGPVRGQSTEAFF. The CDR3 DNA reads TGCGCCAGCAGCCAGGACCCGGAGGGCCCCGTAAGGGGGCAATCCACTGAAGCTTTCTTT.

The chain is built from TRBV6-1 and TRBJ2-5; unclear D gene. Germline lookup yields CDR1 MNHNS and CDR2 SASEGT. CDR3 length: 13 amino acids. The germline V and J ends were trimmed by 7 bases and 4 bases, with 13 bases remaining between them. The DNA of the CDR3 is TGTGCCAGCAACGCGTTGTCCGTAGAGACCCAGTACTTC. It codes for CASNALSVETQYF.

This chain joins TRBV10-3 and TRBJ1-4, with D perhaps matching TRBD1 (6 bases). Germline V gene lookup returns CDR1 ENHRY and CDR2 SYGVKD. This CDR3 spans 14 amino acids. V was pared by 3 bases and J by 5 bases, with 10 bases between. In DNA form, the CDR3 reads TGTGCCATCAGTGATGGCCAGGGGAATGAAAAACTGTTTTTT. It encodes CAISDGQGNEKLFF.

The rearrangement links TRBV6-5 to TRBJ2-4; D is ambiguous. The end of the DNA aligns better with TRBJ2-7, so the J call may be wrong. From germline, CDR1 is MNHEY and CDR2 SVGAGI. This CDR3 region has 14 residues. CDR3 sequence reads: CASSFTVASYEQYF. CDR3 bases: TGTGCCAGCAGTTTTACAGTGGCTTCCTACGAGCAGTACTTC.

This chain connects TRBV15 to TRBJ2-1, with D perhaps matching TRBD1 (6 bases). The J call is doubtful: the DNA matches TRBJ2-7 better. The CDR3 is 16 residues long. In germline, CDR1 is LNHNV, CDR2 YYDKDF (reference sequence). For the CDR3, the DNA is TGTGCCACCAGCAGAGTTCCCAGACAGGTGAACAATGAGCAGTACTTC. This translates into CATSRVPRQVNNEQYF.

The chain carries TRBV5-1 and TRBJ2-5; TRBD2 matches at 7 bases. Trimming cost V 1 base and J 11 bases; bases outside gene matches: 14. The CDR3 has 15 amino acids. The germline V gene has CDR1 SGHRS and CDR2 YFSETQ. For the CDR3, the DNA is TGCGCCAGCAGCTTGAGGCCTAGCGGTAACAATGAGCAGTACTTC. It yields the protein CASSLRPSGNNEQYF.

The genes are TRBV7-8 and TRBJ2-4; 7 nucleotides line up with TRBD2. CDR3 size: 16 residues. CDR1 and CDR2 (germline): SGHVS, FQNEAQ. V dropped 3 bases and J dropped 0; count of bases not matched to a gene: 5. The CDR3 region is CASSLERDLAKNIQYF. The CDR3 DNA reads as TGTGCCAGCAGCTTGGAGCGGGATTTAGCCAAAAACATTCAGTACTTC.

The chain is built from TRBV29-1 and TRBJ2-7; 9 bases are a match to TRBD1. There are 15 residues in the CDR3. Germline-derived CDR1 and CDR2 are SQVTM and ANQGSEA. V lost 0 bases, J lost 3 bases, and 6 bases stayed unmatched. CDR3 nucleotides: TGCAGCGTTGAAGACTCGACAGGGGGGCGCTACGAGCAGTACTTC. Translated: CSVEDSTGGRYEQYF.

The V gene is TRBV6-1, the J gene TRBJ2-7; maybe TRBD1 (5 bases). The CDR3 extends over 14 amino acids. Trimming left V 4 bases short and J 2 bases short, with 12 bases between. Germline CDR1 is MNHNS and CDR2 is SASEGT. CDR3 protein: CASSGNWGTYEQYF. The CDR3, as DNA: TGTGCCAGCAGTGGGAATTGGGGCACCTACGAGCAGTACTTC.

The chain uses TRBV7-2 and TRBJ1-2, with 8 bases aligning to TRBD1. The length of the CDR3 is 16 residues. The trim removed 6 bases at V and 7 bases at J, leaving 16 bases unmatched. CDR1 is SGHTA and CDR2 is FQGNSA in the germline V gene. The DNA of the CDR3 is TGTGCCAGCAGTACCGGGACAGGACCTCCTCTGTCTGGCTACACCTTC. Encoded protein: CASSTGTGPPLSGYTF. The entire variable domain, with the rest obtained from reference TRBV7-2 and TRBJ1-2, is as follows: GAGVSQSPSNKVTEKGKDVELRCDPISGHTALYWYRQSLGQGLEFLIYFQGNSAPDKSGLPSDRFSAERTGGSVSTLTIQRTQQEDSAVYLCASSTGTGPPLSGYTFGSGTRLTVV.

The chain recombines TRBV7-8 with TRBJ2-7; D unresolved. The CDR3 is 14 amino acids. Germline loops: CDR1 SGHVS, CDR2 FQNEAQ. Deletions cut 0 bases from V and 1 base from J, with 7 bases between. CDR3 protein: CASSLAHQSYEQYF. CDR3 bases: TGTGCCAGCAGCTTAGCGCATCAGTCCTACGAGCAGTACTTC.

This clonotype has a handful of counts. The chain combines TRBV9 with TRBJ2-3; D unclear. Trimming removed 10 bases from V and 6 bases from J, with 3 bases in between. The CDR3 covers 8 residues. The germline V gene has CDR1 SGDLS and CDR2 YYNGEE. CDR3 sequence: CADDTQYF. The CDR3 DNA is TGTGCCGACGATACGCAGTATTTT.

In this sample, this clonotype turned up once. CDR3 residues: CASSHDAGSYGYTF. CDR3 in DNA: TGTGCCAGCAGCCACGATGCAGGGAGCTATGGCTACACCTTC. The gene calls are TRBV3-1 and TRBJ1-2; weak D call: TRBD1 (5 bases). This CDR3 has 14 residues. The V gene lost 3 bases and the J gene lost 4 bases, with 12 bases spanning the gap. In germline, CDR1 is LGHDT, CDR2 YNNKEL (reference sequence).

Concerning this clonotype: One junction end disagrees with the germline gene, perhaps due to a read error. CDR3 in amino acids: CSSRGQVTFTADTQYF. In DNA form, the CDR3 reads TGCAGTTCTAGAGGGCAAGTAACTTTTACCGCAGATACGCAGTATTTT. V is TRBV20-1 and J is TRBJ2-3; D perhaps matches TRBD2 (5 bases). The CDR3 contains 16 residues. CDR1 is DFQATT and CDR2 is SNEGSKA in the germline V gene (reference sequence).

V and J are TRBV20-1 and TRBJ2-1; TRBD2 agrees at 9 bases. The CDR3 runs 17 residues. Trimming cost V 0 bases and J 10 bases; bases outside gene matches: 16. The germline gives CDR1 DFQATT, CDR2 SNEGSKA (reference sequence). In DNA form, the CDR3 reads TGCAGTGCTAGAGATCAACCCGGGACTAGCCAAAGTTACGAGCAGTTCTTC. The encoded protein is CSARDQPGTSQSYEQFF.

Of note for this clonotype: An end of the junction does not agree with germline; a read error may underlie this. J is TRBJ1-1 and V is TRBV4-1, with 7 bases fitting TRBD1. Germline CDR1 MGHRA, CDR2 YSYEKL. CDR3 length: 17 residues. In DNA form, the CDR3 reads TGCGCCAGCAGCCTTGATCATCCACAGGGGATGAAGACTGAAGCTTTCTTT. Translating gives CASSLDHPQGMKTEAFF.

CDR3 DNA sequence: TGCAGCGTTGACCCAAAGGACAGGGATTTCGTTTACAATGAGCAGTTCTTC. Translation: CSVDPKDRDFVYNEQFF. The chain couples TRBV29-1 to TRBJ2-1, with 8 bases lining up with TRBD1. V trimming: 3 bases; J trimming: 4 bases; junction bases outside the gene matches: 14. The CDR3 sequence is 17 residues long. Germline CDR1 reads SQVTM; CDR2 reads ANQGSEA.

This chain links TRBV6-2 or TRBV6-3 with TRBJ2-1, with TRBD2 matching over 11 bases. CDR3 length equals 18 residues. Germline-derived CDR1 and CDR2 are MNHEY and SVGEGT. Trimming took 0 bases from V and 8 from J; bases not matched to a gene: 12. Here the CDR3 reads CASSYSTSGRGSHDEQFF. CDR3 nucleotides: TGTGCCAGCAGTTACTCCACTAGCGGGAGAGGGTCTCACGATGAGCAGTTCTTC.

The genes are TRBV29-1 and TRBJ1-1; possibly TRBD1 for D (6 bases). The CDR3 has 13 amino acids. V was pared by 0 bases and J by 5 bases, with 10 bases between. Germline lookup yields CDR1 SQVTM and CDR2 ANQGSEA. The CDR3 spells CSVEEIQGTEAFF. In DNA, the CDR3 is TGCAGCGTTGAAGAGATCCAGGGGACTGAAGCTTTCTTT. Complete variable domain (other parts from reference TRBV29-1 and TRBJ1-1): SAVISQKPSRDICQRGTSLTIQCQVDSQVTMMFWYRQQPGQSLTLIATANQGSEATYESGFVIDKFPISRPNLTFSTLTVSNMSPEDSSIYLCSVEEIQGTEAFFGQGTRLTVV.

The genes are TRBV20-1 and TRBJ2-2; perhaps TRBD2 as D (5 bases). V dropped 3 bases and J dropped 7 bases, with 18 bases sitting between them. Germline V gene lookup returns CDR1 DFQATT and CDR2 SNEGSKA (reference sequence). The CDR3 is made up of 15 amino acids. The CDR3 nucleotides read TGCAGTGCTAGTTTGGCTAGCACAGATGACGGGGAGCTGTTTTTT. It yields the protein CSASLASTDDGELFF.

In its sample, this clonotype was seen a few times. The chain links TRBV20-1 to TRBJ2-1, with 12 bases fitting TRBD2. The CDR3 has 15 amino acids. Germline CDR1 DFQATT, CDR2 SNEGSKA (reference sequence). V lost 4 bases and J lost 6; bases outside the gene matches: 7. CDR3 sequence: CSATRLAGASNEQFF. The CDR3 DNA reads TGCAGTGCTACCAGACTAGCGGGGGCATCCAATGAGCAGTTCTTC.

This clonotype was observed a few times. In DNA form, the CDR3 reads TGCAGTGCTCTAGACAGGGAAGTGGAGACCCAGTACTTC. As protein: CSALDREVETQYF. The genes are TRBV20-1 and TRBJ2-5; 7 bases line up with TRBD1. J was trimmed by 5 bases and V by 5 bases; bases with no gene match: 8. Germline loops: CDR1 DFQATT, CDR2 SNEGSKA (reference sequence). The CDR3 length is 13 residues.

Note on this clonotype: The junction differs from germline at one of its ends, possibly a read error. The genes are TRBV7-9 and TRBJ2-7; maybe TRBD2 (6 bases). The CDR3 runs 14 residues. Per the germline V gene, CDR1 is SEHNR and CDR2 is FQNEAQ (reference sequence). The DNA of the CDR3 is TGTGCCAGCAGCTTAGACGGGAGCTCCCACGAGCAGTACTTC. It codes for CASSLDGSSHEQYF.

Details on this clonotype: Just one base apart from a much larger clone, this may be a read error. The chain is built from TRBV7-2 and TRBJ2-3; no clear D. V lost 5 bases to trimming and J lost 2 bases, with 8 bases between them. CDR1 is SGHTA and CDR2 is FQGNSA in the germline V gene. The CDR3 consists of 13 residues. The CDR3 sequence: CASSVVHTDTQYF. The CDR3 DNA reads as TGTGCCAGCAGCGTAGTACACACAGATACGCAGTATTTT.